This T cell receptor (beta chain) derives from a study of OX40 agonist ivuxolimab in advanced cancers. Study-wide background: Participants averaged approximately 65 years of age (range roughly 23 to 80) and were around 83% male.

The V end was cut by 2 bases, the J end by 2 bases, with 9 bases between. Germline CDR1 is MNHEY and CDR2 is SVGAGI. There are 14 residues in the CDR3. Points on this clone: Its antigen remains unknown.

General study results and limits: Partial responders treated at 0.1-3.0 mg/kg exhibited clonal expansion among the lowest measured. CD8+ T cells averaged more expanded clones than CD4+.

The table came from immunoSEQ multiplex PCR; TCRdb's copy has only in-frame clones and leaves some out. The sample has about 98,000 clones, around nine tenths seen once. The gene calls are TRBV6-5 and TRBJ2-5; a weak D match, TRBD2 (6 bases). The sample consisted of CD4+ or CD8+ T cells sorted from blood, taken in a trial of the OX40 agonist ivuxolimab. The source of this sequence is an adult with an advanced solid tumor such as melanoma, head and neck, liver or kidney cancer. The CDR3 protein is CASSYGGRQETQYF. The CDR3 nucleotides read TGTGCCAGCAGTTACGGAGGGAGACAAGAGACCCAGTACTTC.